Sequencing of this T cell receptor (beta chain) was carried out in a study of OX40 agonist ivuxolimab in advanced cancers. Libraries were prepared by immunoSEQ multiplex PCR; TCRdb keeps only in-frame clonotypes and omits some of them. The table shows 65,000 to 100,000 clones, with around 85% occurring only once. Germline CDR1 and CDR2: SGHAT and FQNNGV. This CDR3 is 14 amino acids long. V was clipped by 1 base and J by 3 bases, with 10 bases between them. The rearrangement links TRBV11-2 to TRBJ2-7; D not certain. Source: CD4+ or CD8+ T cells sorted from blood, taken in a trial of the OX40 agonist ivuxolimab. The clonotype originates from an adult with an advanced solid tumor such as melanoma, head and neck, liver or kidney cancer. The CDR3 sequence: CASSLGTLNYEQYF. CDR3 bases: TGTGCCAGCAGCTTAGGGACCCTCAACTACGAGCAGTACTTC.